The rows below give T cell receptor beta chains drawn from one sample of a study of blood T cells in healthy people across ages. TCRdb reprocessed the 5' RACE reads via MiXCR and lists one record per CDR3 protein. Counted here are around 1,800,000 distinct CDR3 sequences, around 42% occurring once; the ten biggest clones make up about 23%. The sample was blood. These receptors came from a human donor in good health. Both conserved end residues are part of each CDR3. The order of the fields is clone size, D gene, V gene, J gene, CDR3 DNA, CDR3 protein. A D gene is named only where the DNA matches it firmly. Expanded clones are given a class, and other clones once, few, many or no size at all.

few	-	TRBV7-2	TRBJ2-7	TGTGCCAGCAGCTCCTCAGGGTTCAACGAGCAGTACTTC	CASSSSGFNEQYF
-	TRBD1	TRBV27	TRBJ2-1	TGTGCCATCGGACAGGGGGCGGGTGAGCAGTTCTTC	CAIGQGAGEQFF
few	-	TRBV5-5	TRBJ2-3	TGTGCCAGCAGCTTTGGGCCAGCACCCACAGATACGCAGTATTTT	CASSFGPAPTDTQYF
-	-	TRBV13	TRBJ1-3	TGTGCCAGCAGCTTATGGGGGGGCGCGATTGGAAACACCATATATTTT	CASSLWGGAIGNTIYF
-	-	TRBV29-1	TRBJ1-1	TGCAGCGTCTCCTCAGGGACCACTGAAGCTTTCTTT	CSVSSGTTEAFF
few	-	TRBV27	TRBJ1-4	TGTGCCAGCAGTTCCGGCAGAGGCCTTCCGGAAAAACTGTTTTTT	CASSSGRGLPEKLFF
-	TRBD1	TRBV7-9	TRBJ2-6	TGTGCCAGCAGCTTGGTCTCTCAGGGGGCAACTGGGGCCAACGTCCTGACTTTC	CASSLVSQGATGANVLTF
few	TRBD1	TRBV10-3	TRBJ2-1	TGTGCCATCAGGACCGACATCATCAACAGGGGGAATGAGCAGTTCTTC	CAIRTDIINRGNEQFF
-	-	TRBV18	TRBJ2-1	TGTGCCAGCTCACCAGGAGAGTTCTTCAATGAGCAGTTCTTC	CASSPGEFFNEQFF
-	-	TRBV20-1	TRBJ2-1	TGCAGTGCTTATGCGGGAAGCGAGAACAATGAGCAGTTCTTC	CSAYAGSENNEQFF
few	-	TRBV28	TRBJ2-5	TGTGCCAGCAGCCCCGAGGGGCCGTACAATGAGCAGTACTTC	CASSPEGPYNEQYF
few	-	TRBV5-5	TRBJ1-4	TGTGCCAGCAGCGATCCGGGACGGATTAATGAAAAACTGTTTTTT	CASSDPGRINEKLFF
-	-	TRBV6-1	TRBJ1-5	TGTGCCAGCACGTTTGGGGGAAATCAGCCCCAGCATTTT	CASTFGGNQPQHF
-	-	TRBV5-1	TRBJ2-1	TGCGCCAGCAGCTTGGAGGTACTACCCCAAGAGACCCAGTTCTTC	CASSLEVLPQETQFF
many	TRBD1	TRBV6-2/TRBV6-3	TRBJ1-1	TGTGCCAGCAGTGTCGGGACAGGGGGCCACACTGAAGCTTTCTTT	CASSVGTGGHTEAFF
-	-	TRBV7-9	TRBJ1-2	TGTGCCAGCAGCCCAGATCTGGGGGTTTTAGAGGGCTACACCTTC	CASSPDLGVLEGYTF
few	-	TRBV20-1	TRBJ2-7	TGCAGTGCTAGAGAAATGTCTAGGTCCTACGAGCAGTACTTC	CSAREMSRSYEQYF
-	TRBD1	TRBV2	TRBJ1-5	TGTGCCAGCAGTGAATTCAGGTCAGGGGGTCAGCCCCAGCATTTT	CASSEFRSGGQPQHF
-	-	TRBV6-6	TRBJ1-5	TGTGCCAGCAGTTACTCAGGGGGTAAGGAGGCCAATCAGCCCCAGCATTTT	CASSYSGGKEANQPQHF
-	-	TRBV10-3	TRBJ1-2	TGTGCCATCAGTGATGACAGGACAAACTATGGCTACACCTTC	CAISDDRTNYGYTF
-	-	TRBV18	TRBJ2-5	TGTGCCAGCTCTCCCCGAGACCAAGAGACCCAGTACTTC	CASSPRDQETQYF
-	-	TRBV6-1	TRBJ2-7	TGTGCCAGTGTGGGACATATTTACGAGCAGTACTTC	CASVGHIYEQYF
few	-	TRBV20-1	TRBJ2-5	TGCAGTGCTAGAGACCGGGCGGACTACCAAGAGACCCAGTACTTC	CSARDRADYQETQYF
-	-	TRBV5-5	TRBJ2-5	TGTGCCAGCAGCTTGGGAATGGCGGACAAAGGAGAGACCCAGTACTTC	CASSLGMADKGETQYF
few	-	TRBV20-1	TRBJ1-5	TGCAGTGCTAATGTGGGTTTTTATCAGCCCCAGCATTTT	CSANVGFYQPQHF
-	-	TRBV7-9	TRBJ1-2	TGTGCCAGCAGCCCGGTTCCTCGGGGGACGGGAGACGATGGCTACACCTTC	CASSPVPRGTGDDGYTF
few	TRBD2	TRBV4-2	TRBJ2-5	TGTGCCAGCAGCCAGGGTATGATGACTAGCGGGGGAGAGACCCAGTACTTC	CASSQGMMTSGGETQYF
few	TRBD2	TRBV12-3/TRBV12-4	TRBJ2-5	TGTGCCAGCAGTTTAAGCGGGGGGAAACAAGAGACCCAGTACTTC	CASSLSGGKQETQYF
few	TRBD1	TRBV10-3	TRBJ2-7	TGTGCCATCAGCGCGGGACAGGGGGACTACGAGCAGTACTTC	CAISAGQGDYEQYF
few	-	TRBV30	TRBJ2-7	TGTGCCTGGAGTGCCCTTCGGGGAAACGAGCAGTACTTC	CAWSALRGNEQYF
-	-	TRBV15	TRBJ2-5	TGTGCCACCAGCAGAGGGCTGGGGCTCCAAACCCAAGAGACCCAGTACTTC	CATSRGLGLQTQETQYF
few	-	TRBV20-1	TRBJ2-3	TGCAGTACTACCGGCCCTAGCACAGATACGCAGTATTTT	CSTTGPSTDTQYF
-	-	TRBV6-2/TRBV6-3	TRBJ2-6	TGTGCCCGCCTCGGGGTTAACCTCAGGATTTACTCTGGGGCCAACGTCCTGACTTTC	CARLGVNLRIYSGANVLTF
-	-	TRBV7-2	TRBJ1-2	TGTGCCAGCAGCTCCCTCGGCAGGGACTATGGCTACACCTTC	CASSSLGRDYGYTF
many	-	TRBV6-5	TRBJ2-1	TGTGCCAGCAGCCGAGGGGGCAATGAGCAGTTCTTC	CASSRGGNEQFF
-	TRBD2	TRBV11-2	TRBJ2-7	TGTGCCAGCAGCACCGTAGCGGGGGGAAAAACCTACGAGCAGTACTTC	CASSTVAGGKTYEQYF
few	-	TRBV4-1	TRBJ1-1	TGCGCCAGCAGCTTCTTAGGGGGTGGGATGAACACTGAAGCTTTCTTT	CASSFLGGGMNTEAFF
-	TRBD2	TRBV3-1	TRBJ2-7	TGTGCCAGCAGCGCCTCGACTAGCGGGGGGGTATACCACGAGCAGTACTTC	CASSASTSGGVYHEQYF
-	TRBD1	TRBV6-6	TRBJ2-1	TGTGCCAGCACCTATACGGGGACAGGAGACGACAATGAGCAGTTCTTC	CASTYTGTGDDNEQFF
few	TRBD1	TRBV7-2	TRBJ1-2	TGTGCCAGCAGCTTAGCGATTGCGGGACAGGGGGCTGATGGCTACACCTTC	CASSLAIAGQGADGYTF
few	TRBD1	TRBV6-6	TRBJ1-2	TGTGCCAGCAGTGCTACAGGGGGCGGATACTATGGCTACACCTTC	CASSATGGGYYGYTF
-	-	TRBV27	TRBJ1-6	TGTGCCAGCAGTTTAATTCATTCACCCCTCCACTTT	CASSLIHSPLHF
-	-	TRBV7-9	TRBJ2-7	TGTGCCAGCAGCGACGGTTCTGGGGCTTCCTACGAGCAGTACTTC	CASSDGSGASYEQYF
-	-	TRBV24-1	TRBJ2-2	TGTGCCACCAGTGACCCGCTTTCCGGTGGGGGGGCGGACACCGGGGAGCTGTTTTTT	CATSDPLSGGGADTGELFF
once	TRBD2	TRBV6-5	TRBJ2-1	TGTGCCAGCAGTACGGGGGGGCTTTACGATGAGCAGTTCTTC	CASSTGGLYDEQFF
few	-	TRBV20-1	TRBJ2-7	TGCAGTGCCTTTGGGGAATACTCCTACGAGCAGTACTTC	CSAFGEYSYEQYF
-	TRBD2	TRBV5-5	TRBJ2-7	TGTGCCAGCAGCCACGGGGAGGGTGGAATCTACGAGCAGTACTTC	CASSHGEGGIYEQYF
-	-	TRBV28	TRBJ2-2	TGTGCCAGCAATACTAGGGCCAGGGAGCTGTTTTTT	CASNTRARELFF